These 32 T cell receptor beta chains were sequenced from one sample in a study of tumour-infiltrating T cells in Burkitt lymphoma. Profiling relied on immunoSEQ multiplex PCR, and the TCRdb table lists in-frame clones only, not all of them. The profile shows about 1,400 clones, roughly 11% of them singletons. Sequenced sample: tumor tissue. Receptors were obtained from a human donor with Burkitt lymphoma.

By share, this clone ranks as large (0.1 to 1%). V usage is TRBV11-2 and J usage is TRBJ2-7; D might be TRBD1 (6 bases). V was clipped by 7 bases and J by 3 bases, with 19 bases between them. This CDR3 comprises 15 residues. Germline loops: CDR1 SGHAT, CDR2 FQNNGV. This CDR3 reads CASTTGGERVYEQYF. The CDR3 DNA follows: TGTGCCAGCACGACTGGGGGCGAGCGTGTCTACGAGCAGTACTTC.

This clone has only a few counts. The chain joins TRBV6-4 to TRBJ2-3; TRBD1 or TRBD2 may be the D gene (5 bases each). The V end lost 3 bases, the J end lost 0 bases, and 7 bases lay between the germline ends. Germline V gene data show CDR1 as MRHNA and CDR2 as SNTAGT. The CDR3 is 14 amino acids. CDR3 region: CASSEWGSTDTQYF. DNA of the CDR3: TGTGCCAGCAGTGAATGGGGGAGCACAGATACGCAGTATTTT.

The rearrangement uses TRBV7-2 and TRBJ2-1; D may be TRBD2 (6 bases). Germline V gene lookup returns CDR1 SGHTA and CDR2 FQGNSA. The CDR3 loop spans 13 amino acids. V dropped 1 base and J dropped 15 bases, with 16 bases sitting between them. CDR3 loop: CASSLEGGVEPFF. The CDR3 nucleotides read TGTGCCAGCAGCTTAGAGGGCGGGGTAGAACCGTTCTTC. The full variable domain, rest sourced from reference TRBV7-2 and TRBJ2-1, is GAGVSQSPSNKVTEKGKDVELRCDPISGHTALYWYRQSLGQGLEFLIYFQGNSAPDKSGLPSDRFSAERTGGSVSTLTIQRTQQEDSAVYLCASSLEGGVEPFFGPGTRLTVL.

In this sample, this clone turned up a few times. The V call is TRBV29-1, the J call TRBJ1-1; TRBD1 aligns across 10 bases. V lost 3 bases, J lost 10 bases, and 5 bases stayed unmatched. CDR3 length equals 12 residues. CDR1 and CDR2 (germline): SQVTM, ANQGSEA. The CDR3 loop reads CSVDATGGTAFF. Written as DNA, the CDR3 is TGCAGCGTTGATGCGACAGGGGGCACAGCTTTCTTT.

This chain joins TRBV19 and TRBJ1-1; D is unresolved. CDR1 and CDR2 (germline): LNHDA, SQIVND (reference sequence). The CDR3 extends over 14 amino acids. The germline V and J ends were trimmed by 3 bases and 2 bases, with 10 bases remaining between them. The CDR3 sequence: CASSIWASNTEAFF. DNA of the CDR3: TGTGCCAGTAGTATTTGGGCATCAAACACTGAAGCTTTCTTT.

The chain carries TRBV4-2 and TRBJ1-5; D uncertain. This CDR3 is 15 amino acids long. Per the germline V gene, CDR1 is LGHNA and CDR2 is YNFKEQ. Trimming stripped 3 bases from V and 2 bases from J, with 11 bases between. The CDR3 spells CASSQGNPGNQPQHF. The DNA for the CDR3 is TGTGCCAGCAGCCAGGGAAATCCTGGCAATCAGCCCCAGCATTTT.

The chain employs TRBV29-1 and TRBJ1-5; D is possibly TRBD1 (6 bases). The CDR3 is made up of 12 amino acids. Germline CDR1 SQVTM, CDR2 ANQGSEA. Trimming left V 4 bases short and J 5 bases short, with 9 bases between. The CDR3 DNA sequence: TGCAGCGTTGGACAGGAAGATCAGCCCCAGCATTTT. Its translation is CSVGQEDQPQHF.

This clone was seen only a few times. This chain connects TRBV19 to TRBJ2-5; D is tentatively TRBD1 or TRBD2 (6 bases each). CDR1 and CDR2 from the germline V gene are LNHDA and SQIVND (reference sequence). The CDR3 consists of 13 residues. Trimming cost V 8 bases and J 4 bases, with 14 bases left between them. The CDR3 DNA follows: TGTGCCAGTGGAGCCCGGGGGCCAGAGACCCAGTACTTC. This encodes CASGARGPETQYF.

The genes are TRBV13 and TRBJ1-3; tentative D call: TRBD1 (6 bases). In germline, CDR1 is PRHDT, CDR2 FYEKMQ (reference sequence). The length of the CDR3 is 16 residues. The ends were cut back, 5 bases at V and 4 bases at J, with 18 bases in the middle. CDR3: CASSPYTRGGGNTIYF. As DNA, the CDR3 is TGTGCCAGCAGCCCCTATACCAGGGGCGGAGGAAACACCATATATTTT.

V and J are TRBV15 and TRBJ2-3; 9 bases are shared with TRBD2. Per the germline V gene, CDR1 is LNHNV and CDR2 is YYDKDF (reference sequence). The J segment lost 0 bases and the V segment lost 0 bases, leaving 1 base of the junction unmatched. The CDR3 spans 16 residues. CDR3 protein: CATSRDSGGSTDTQYF. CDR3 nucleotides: TGTGCCACCAGCAGAGATAGCGGGGGAAGCACAGATACGCAGTATTTT.

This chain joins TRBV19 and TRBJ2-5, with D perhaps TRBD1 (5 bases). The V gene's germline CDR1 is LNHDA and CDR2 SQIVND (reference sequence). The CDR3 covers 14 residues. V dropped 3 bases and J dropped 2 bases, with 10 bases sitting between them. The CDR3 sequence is CASSIPGPQETQYF. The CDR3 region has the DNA TGTGCCAGTAGTATCCCAGGGCCGCAAGAGACCCAGTACTTC. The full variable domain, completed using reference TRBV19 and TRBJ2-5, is DGGITQSPKYLFRKEGQNVTLSCEQNLNHDAMYWYRQDPGQGLRLIYYSQIVNDFQKGDIAEGYSVSREKKESFPLTVTSAQKNPTAFYLCASSIPGPQETQYFGPGTRLLVL.

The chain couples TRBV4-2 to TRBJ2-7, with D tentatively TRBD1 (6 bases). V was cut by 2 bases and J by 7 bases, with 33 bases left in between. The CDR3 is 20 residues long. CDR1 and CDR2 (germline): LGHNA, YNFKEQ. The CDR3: CASSQPTGAAARGGSGEQYF. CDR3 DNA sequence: TGTGCCAGCAGCCAACCGACCGGAGCGGCGGCCAGGGGCGGGTCGGGGGAGCAGTACTTC.

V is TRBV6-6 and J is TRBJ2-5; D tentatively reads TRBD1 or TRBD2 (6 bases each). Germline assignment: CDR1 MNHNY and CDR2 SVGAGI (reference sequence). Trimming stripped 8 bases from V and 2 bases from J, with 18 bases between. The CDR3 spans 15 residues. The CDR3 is CASGAGNRVQETQYF. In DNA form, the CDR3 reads TGTGCCAGCGGGGCGGGAAACAGGGTTCAAGAGACCCAGTACTTC.

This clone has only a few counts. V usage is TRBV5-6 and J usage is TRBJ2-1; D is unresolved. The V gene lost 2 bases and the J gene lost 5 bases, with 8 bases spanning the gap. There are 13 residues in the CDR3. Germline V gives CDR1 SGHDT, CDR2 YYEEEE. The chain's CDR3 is CASSFWGNNEQFF. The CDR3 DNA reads TGTGCCAGCAGCTTTTGGGGAAACAATGAGCAGTTCTTC.

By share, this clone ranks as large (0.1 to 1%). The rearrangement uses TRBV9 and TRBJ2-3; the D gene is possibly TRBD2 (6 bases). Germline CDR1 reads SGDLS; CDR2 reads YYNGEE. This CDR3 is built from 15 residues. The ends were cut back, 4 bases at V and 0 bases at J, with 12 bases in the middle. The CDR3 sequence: CASSPIAASTDTQYF. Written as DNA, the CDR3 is TGTGCCAGCAGCCCGATAGCGGCTAGCACAGATACGCAGTATTTT.

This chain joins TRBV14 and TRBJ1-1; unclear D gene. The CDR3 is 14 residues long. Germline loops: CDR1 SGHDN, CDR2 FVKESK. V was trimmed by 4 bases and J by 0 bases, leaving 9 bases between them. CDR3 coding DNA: TGTGCCAGCAGCCGAACCAGTATGAACACTGAAGCTTTCTTT. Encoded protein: CASSRTSMNTEAFF.

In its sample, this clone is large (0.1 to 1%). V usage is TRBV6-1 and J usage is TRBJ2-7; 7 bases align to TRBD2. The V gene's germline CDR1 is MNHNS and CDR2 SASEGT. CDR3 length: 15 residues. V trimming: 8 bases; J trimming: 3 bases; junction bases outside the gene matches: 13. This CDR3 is CASYELRAGLYEQYF. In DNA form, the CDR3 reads TGTGCCAGCTACGAACTGAGAGCGGGACTCTACGAGCAGTACTTC.

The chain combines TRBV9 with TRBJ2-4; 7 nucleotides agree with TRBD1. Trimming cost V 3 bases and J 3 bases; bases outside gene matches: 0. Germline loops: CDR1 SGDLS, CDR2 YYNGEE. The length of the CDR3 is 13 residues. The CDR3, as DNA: TGTGCCAGCAGCGGGGACAGCAAAAACATTCAGTACTTC. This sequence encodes CASSGDSKNIQYF.

CDR3 protein: CASSRAGTNAEQYF. The CDR3 coding sequence is TGTGCCAGCAGCCGCGCCGGGACAAACGCCGAGCAGTACTTC. The chain links TRBV7-9 to TRBJ2-7, with D possibly matching TRBD1 (6 bases). Trimming removed 5 bases at V and 6 bases at J, with 17 bases between. CDR3 length: 14 amino acids. In germline, CDR1 is SEHNR, CDR2 FQNEAQ (reference sequence).

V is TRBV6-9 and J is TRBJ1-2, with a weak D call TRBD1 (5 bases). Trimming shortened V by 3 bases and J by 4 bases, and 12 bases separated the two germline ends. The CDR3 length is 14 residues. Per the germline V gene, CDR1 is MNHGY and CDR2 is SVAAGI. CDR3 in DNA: TGTGCCAGCAGTTACTACCCAGGGACCTATGGCTACACCTTC. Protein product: CASSYYPGTYGYTF.

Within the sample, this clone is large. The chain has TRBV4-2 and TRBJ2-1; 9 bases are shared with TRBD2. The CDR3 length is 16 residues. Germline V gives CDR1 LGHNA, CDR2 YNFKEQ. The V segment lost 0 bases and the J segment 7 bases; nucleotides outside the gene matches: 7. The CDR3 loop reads CASSQDPGGRANEQFF. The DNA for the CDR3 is TGTGCCAGCAGCCAAGATCCGGGCGGGAGGGCAAATGAGCAGTTCTTC.

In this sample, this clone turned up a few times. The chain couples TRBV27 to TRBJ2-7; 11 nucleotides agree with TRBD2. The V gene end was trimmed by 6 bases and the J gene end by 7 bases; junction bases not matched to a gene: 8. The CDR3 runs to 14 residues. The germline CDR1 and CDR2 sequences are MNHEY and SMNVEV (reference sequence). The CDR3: CASRPLAGGREQYF. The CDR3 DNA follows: TGTGCCAGCAGGCCCTTAGCGGGAGGGCGAGAGCAGTACTTC.

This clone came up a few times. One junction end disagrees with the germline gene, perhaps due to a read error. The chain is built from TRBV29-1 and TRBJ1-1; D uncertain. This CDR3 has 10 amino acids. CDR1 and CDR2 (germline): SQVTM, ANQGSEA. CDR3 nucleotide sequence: TGTGTGGGGTCCGCCACTGAAGCTTTCTTT. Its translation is CVGSATEAFF.

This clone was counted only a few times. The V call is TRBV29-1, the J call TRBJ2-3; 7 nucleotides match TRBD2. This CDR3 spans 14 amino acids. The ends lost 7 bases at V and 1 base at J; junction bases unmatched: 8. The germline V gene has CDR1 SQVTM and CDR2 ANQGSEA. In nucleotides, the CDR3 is TGCAGCGCTGGTGATGGGGGGGGCACAGATACGCAGTATTTT. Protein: CSAGDGGGTDTQYF.

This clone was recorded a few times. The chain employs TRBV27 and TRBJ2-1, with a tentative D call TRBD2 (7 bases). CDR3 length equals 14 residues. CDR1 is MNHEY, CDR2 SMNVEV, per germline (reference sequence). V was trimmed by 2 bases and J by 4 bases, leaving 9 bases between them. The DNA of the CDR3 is TGTGCCAGCAGTTTAGCGGGGGCATACAATGAGCAGTTCTTC. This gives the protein CASSLAGAYNEQFF.

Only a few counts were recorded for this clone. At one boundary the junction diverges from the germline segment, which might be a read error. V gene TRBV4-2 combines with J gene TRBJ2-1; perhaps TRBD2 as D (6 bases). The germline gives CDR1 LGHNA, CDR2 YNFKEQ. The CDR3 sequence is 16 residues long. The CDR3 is CASSEEGLPPYNEQFF. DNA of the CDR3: TGTGCCAGCAGCGAAGAGGGACTCCCCCCCTACAATGAGCAGTTCTTC.

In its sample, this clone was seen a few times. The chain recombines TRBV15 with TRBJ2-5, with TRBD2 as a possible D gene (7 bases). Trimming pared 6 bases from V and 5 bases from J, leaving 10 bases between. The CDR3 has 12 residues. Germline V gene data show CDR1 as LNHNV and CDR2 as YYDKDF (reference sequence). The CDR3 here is CATRGGGETQYF. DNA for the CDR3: TGTGCCACCAGAGGGGGAGGGGAGACCCAGTACTTC.

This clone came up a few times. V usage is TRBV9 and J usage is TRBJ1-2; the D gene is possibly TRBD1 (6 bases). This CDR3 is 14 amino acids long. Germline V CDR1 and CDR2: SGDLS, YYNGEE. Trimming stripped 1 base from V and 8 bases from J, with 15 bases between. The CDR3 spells CASSVSSGAQGYTF. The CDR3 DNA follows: TGTGCCAGCAGCGTAAGTTCGGGGGCGCAGGGCTACACCTTC.

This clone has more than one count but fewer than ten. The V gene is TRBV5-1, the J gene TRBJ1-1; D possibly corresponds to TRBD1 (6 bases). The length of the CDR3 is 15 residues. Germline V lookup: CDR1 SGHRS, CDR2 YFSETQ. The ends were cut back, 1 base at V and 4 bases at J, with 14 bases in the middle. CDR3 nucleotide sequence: TGCGCCAGCAGCTTGAACGAGGGGGGATTCACTGAAGCTTTCTTT. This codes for CASSLNEGGFTEAFF.

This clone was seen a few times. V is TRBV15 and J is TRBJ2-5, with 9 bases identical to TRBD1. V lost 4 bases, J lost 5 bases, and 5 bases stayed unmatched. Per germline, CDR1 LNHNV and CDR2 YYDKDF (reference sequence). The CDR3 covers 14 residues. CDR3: CATSKGQGLETQYF. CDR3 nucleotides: TGTGCCACCAGCAAGGGACAGGGTTTGGAGACCCAGTACTTC.

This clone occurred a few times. The CDR3 DNA is TGTGCCAGCTCTCGGGACAGGGCTTCCTACGAGCAGTACTTC. Its translation is CASSRDRASYEQYF. The chain combines TRBV2 with TRBJ2-7; 9 bases are a match to TRBD1. The V gene's germline CDR1 is SNHLY and CDR2 FYNNEI. The V gene end was trimmed by 8 bases and the J gene end by 1 base; junction bases not matched to a gene: 6. The CDR3 is 14 residues long. Looking up the rest from reference TRBV2 and TRBJ2-7 gives the full variable domain: EPEVTQTPSHQVTQMGQEVILRCVPISNHLYFYWYRQILGQKVEFLVSFYNNEISEKSEIFDDQFSVERPDGSNFTLKIRSTKLEDSAMYFCASSRDRASYEQYFGPGTRLTVT.

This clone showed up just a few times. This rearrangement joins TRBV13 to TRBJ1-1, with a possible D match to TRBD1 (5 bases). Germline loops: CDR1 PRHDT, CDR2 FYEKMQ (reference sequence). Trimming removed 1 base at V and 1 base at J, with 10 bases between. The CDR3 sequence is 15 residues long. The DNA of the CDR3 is TGTGCCAGCAGCTTAGAAGGGACGGGGAACACTGAAGCTTTCTTT. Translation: CASSLEGTGNTEAFF.